The T cell receptor (beta chain) under discussion was sequenced for a study of T cells in Graves' hyperthyroidism and ophthalmopathy. The investigators amplified TCR beta CDR3 regions from RNA transcripts. Researchers ran a first-round RT-PCR on the TCR CDR3 using the HTBI primer set. TCRdb re-called the multiplex PCR reads through MiXCR, storing one row per CDR3 protein. The table lists under 400,000 distinct CDR3 sequences, roughly 15% of them singletons, with roughly 19% in the top ten. The clonotype was recovered from a woman between 55 and 75 years old with Graves' ophthalmopathy. The sample consisted of blood.

The CDR3 reads CASGAATTSETDTQYF. DNA of the CDR3: TGTGCCAGCGGTGCCGCCACGACTAGCGAGACAGATACGCAGTATTTT. The rearrangement joins TRBV6-4 to TRBJ2-3; 8 bases align to TRBD2. Germline CDR1 reads MRHNA; CDR2 reads SNTAGT. Trimming took 8 bases from V and 3 from J; bases not matched to a gene: 13. The CDR3 runs to 16 residues.